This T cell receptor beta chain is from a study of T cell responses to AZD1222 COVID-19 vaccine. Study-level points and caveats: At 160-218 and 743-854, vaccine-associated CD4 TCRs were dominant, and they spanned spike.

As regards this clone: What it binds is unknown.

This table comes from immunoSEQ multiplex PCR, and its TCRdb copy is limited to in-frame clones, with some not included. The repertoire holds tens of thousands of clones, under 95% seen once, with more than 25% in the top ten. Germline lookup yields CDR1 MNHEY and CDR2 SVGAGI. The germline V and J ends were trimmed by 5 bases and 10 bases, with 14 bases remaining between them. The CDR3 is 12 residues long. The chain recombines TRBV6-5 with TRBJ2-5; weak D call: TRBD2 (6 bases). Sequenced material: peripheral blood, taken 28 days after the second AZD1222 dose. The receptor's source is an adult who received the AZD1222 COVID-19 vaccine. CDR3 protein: CASSTARRDQYF. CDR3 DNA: TGTGCCAGCAGTACCGCCAGGAGGGACCAGTACTTC.